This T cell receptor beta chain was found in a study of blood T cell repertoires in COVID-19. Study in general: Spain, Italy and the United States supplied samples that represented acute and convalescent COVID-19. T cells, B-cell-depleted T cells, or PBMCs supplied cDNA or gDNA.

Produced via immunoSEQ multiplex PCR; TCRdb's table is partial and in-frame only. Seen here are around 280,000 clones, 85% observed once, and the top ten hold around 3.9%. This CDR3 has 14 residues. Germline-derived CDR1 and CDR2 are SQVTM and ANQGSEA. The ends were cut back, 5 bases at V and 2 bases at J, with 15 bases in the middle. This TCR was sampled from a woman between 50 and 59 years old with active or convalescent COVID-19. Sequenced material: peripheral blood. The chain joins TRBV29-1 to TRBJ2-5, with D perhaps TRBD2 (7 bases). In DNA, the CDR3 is TGCAGCGTTTCGGGGGGCGCGGGACAAGAGACCCAGTACTTC. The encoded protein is CSVSGGAGQETQYF.